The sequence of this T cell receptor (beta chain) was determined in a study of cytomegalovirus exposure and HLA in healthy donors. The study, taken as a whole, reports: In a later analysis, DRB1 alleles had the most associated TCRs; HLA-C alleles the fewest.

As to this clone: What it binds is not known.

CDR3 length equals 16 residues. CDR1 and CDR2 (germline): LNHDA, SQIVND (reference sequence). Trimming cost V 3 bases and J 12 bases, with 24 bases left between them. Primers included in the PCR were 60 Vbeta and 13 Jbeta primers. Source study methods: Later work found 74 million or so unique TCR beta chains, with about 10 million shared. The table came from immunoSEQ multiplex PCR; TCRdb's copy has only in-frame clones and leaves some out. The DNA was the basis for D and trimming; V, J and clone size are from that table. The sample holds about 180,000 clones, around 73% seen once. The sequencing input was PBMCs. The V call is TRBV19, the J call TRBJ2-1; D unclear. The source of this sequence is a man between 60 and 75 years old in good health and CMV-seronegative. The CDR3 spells CASSILAGDSTMRQFF. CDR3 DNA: TGTGCCAGTAGTATTCTCGCAGGCGATAGTACAATGAGGCAGTTCTTC.